This T cell receptor (beta chain) was recorded in a study of T cell responses to AZD1222 COVID-19 vaccine. Notes on the study in general: Spike-specific TCR repertoires showed rising breadth and depth after two AZD1222 doses.

Note on this clone: The target antigen is unknown.

V lost 4 bases and J lost 6, with 17 bases in between. This CDR3 has 16 amino acids. Per the germline V gene, CDR1 is SGHRS and CDR2 is YFSETQ. Assay: immunoSEQ multiplex PCR; the TCRdb copy retains only in-frame clones and omits some. The data hold some 170,000 clones, with more than 90% observed a single time. This clonotype originated in an adult in good health. The chain uses TRBV5-1 and TRBJ1-6; no definite D call. Sequenced here: peripheral blood, sampled on day 0 of AZD1222 vaccination. Here the CDR3 reads CASSPEGRQVNSPLHF. Written as DNA, the CDR3 is TGCGCCAGCAGCCCAGAAGGGCGACAAGTTAATTCACCCCTCCACTTT.